The next 20 T cell receptor beta chains were all read from a single sample in a study of blood T cell repertoires in COVID-19. Produced via immunoSEQ multiplex PCR; TCRdb's table is partial and in-frame only. The sample contains more than 200,000 clones, about 89% of which appear only once. Sequencing used PBMCs or T cells enriched from blood (not recorded which). The receptors shown here come from a woman younger than 30 who had recovered from COVID-19.

The chain links TRBV10-3 to TRBJ1-5, with no clear D. The V and J ends lost 6 bases and 6 bases respectively, with 12 bases between them. Germline values: CDR1 ENHRY, CDR2 SYGVKD. The CDR3 has 13 amino acids. CDR3 sequence (DNA): TGTGCCATCAGGGGAGTAGTAGGTCAGCCCCAGCATTTT. Its protein product is CAIRGVVGQPQHF.

The chain employs TRBV4-2 and TRBJ2-7; 10 bases agree with TRBD2. This CDR3 is 15 amino acids long. V lost 2 bases and J lost 3; bases outside the gene matches: 4. Germline V gives CDR1 LGHNA, CDR2 YNFKEQ. CDR3 sequence reads: CASSQNLAGDYEQYF. In nucleotides, the CDR3 is TGTGCCAGCAGCCAAAACCTAGCGGGAGACTACGAGCAGTACTTC.

The chain links TRBV4-2 to TRBJ2-2; TRBD2 matches 7 bases. Germline CDR1 reads LGHNA; CDR2 reads YNFKEQ. V shed 5 bases, J shed 6 bases, and the junction held 3 bases outside the gene matches. The CDR3 is 13 residues long. The CDR3 loop is CASSYGLAGELFF. The CDR3 nucleotides are TGTGCCAGCAGCTATGGACTAGCCGGGGAGCTGTTTTTT.

This clone appeared once. The chain joins TRBV19 to TRBJ1-6; 7 bases line up with TRBD1. With V trimmed by 5 bases and J by 7 bases, 8 bases remained unmatched. There are 15 residues in the CDR3. CDR1 is LNHDA and CDR2 is SQIVND in the germline V gene (reference sequence). The CDR3 nucleotides read TGTGCCAGTAGTCTTACACAGGGGATGAATTCACCCCTCCACTTT. Protein sequence: CASSLTQGMNSPLHF.

J is TRBJ1-2 and V is TRBV27; weak D call: TRBD1 (5 bases). V lost 4 bases and J 2 bases, leaving 8 bases between the germline ends. The germline V gene has CDR1 MNHEY and CDR2 SMNVEV (reference sequence). The CDR3 has 13 residues. As DNA, the CDR3 is TGTGCCAGCAGTTGGGGGAGGAACTATGGCTACACCTTC. This encodes CASSWGRNYGYTF.

The rearrangement joins TRBV19 to TRBJ1-6; 7 bases are a match to TRBD1. Per the germline V gene, CDR1 is LNHDA and CDR2 is SQIVND (reference sequence). This CDR3 is 15 amino acids long. The V and J ends lost 7 bases and 7 bases, in that order; junction bases with no gene match: 10. DNA for the CDR3: TGTGCCAGTACCTCGACAGGGTTTGTAAATTCACCCCTCCACTTT. As protein: CASTSTGFVNSPLHF. Full variable domain (rest looked up from reference TRBV19 and TRBJ1-6): DGGITQSPKYLFRKEGQNVTLSCEQNLNHDAMYWYRQDPGQGLRLIYYSQIVNDFQKGDIAEGYSVSREKKESFPLTVTSAQKNPTAFYLCASTSTGFVNSPLHFGNGTRLTVT.

The CDR3 protein is CASSFRSGNTIYF. CDR3 bases: TGTGCCAGCAGCTTTCGCTCTGGAAACACCATATATTTT. The genes are TRBV5-5 and TRBJ1-3; D gene ambiguous. The V and J ends lost 2 bases and 0 bases respectively, with 3 bases between them. The germline gives CDR1 SGHKS, CDR2 YYEKEE (reference sequence). The CDR3 extends over 13 amino acids. Looking up the rest from reference TRBV5-5 and TRBJ1-3 gives the full variable domain: DAGVTQSPTHLIKTRGQQVTLRCSPISGHKSVSWYQQVLGQGPQFIFQYYEKEERGRGNFPDRFSARQFPNYSSELNVNALLLGDSALYLCASSFRSGNTIYFGEGSWLTVV.

V is TRBV6-4 and J is TRBJ1-5; D uncertain. The CDR3 is 14 residues long. Germline V lookup: CDR1 MRHNA, CDR2 SNTAGT. Trimming took 8 bases from V and 4 from J, leaving 15 bases between them. In DNA, the CDR3 is TGTGCCAGCGCCGCCTCTTCGGGGAATCAGCCCCAGCATTTT. Translation gives CASAASSGNQPQHF.

V and J are TRBV28 and TRBJ1-1, with D perhaps matching TRBD1 (5 bases). The CDR3 totals 10 residues. Germline V gene lookup returns CDR1 MDHEN and CDR2 SYDVKM. For the CDR3, the DNA is TGTGTAGTCGGGGGGACTGAAGCTTTCTTT. Amino acid sequence: CVVGGTEAFF.

This sequence joins TRBV13 and TRBJ1-2; possible D gene TRBD1, 6 bases. The length of the CDR3 is 15 residues. The V end was cut by 1 base, the J end by 2 bases, with 11 bases between. Germline CDR1 reads PRHDT; CDR2 reads FYEKMQ (reference sequence). The CDR3 sequence is CASSLERDINYGYTF. The CDR3 nucleotides are TGTGCCAGCAGCTTAGAGAGGGACATCAACTATGGCTACACCTTC.

The V gene is TRBV19, the J gene TRBJ1-6, with D unresolved. The V gene's germline CDR1 is LNHDA and CDR2 SQIVND (reference sequence). The V and J ends lost 6 bases and 8 bases respectively, with 11 bases between them. The CDR3 has 13 residues. Here the CDR3 reads CASRVRGHSPLHF. The DNA of the CDR3 is TGTGCCAGTAGGGTTCGAGGCCATTCACCCCTCCACTTT.

This chain uses TRBV7-2 with TRBJ1-2; tentatively, D is TRBD1 (5 bases). Deletions cut 1 base from V and 4 bases from J, with 13 bases between. This CDR3 is built from 15 residues. Germline-derived CDR1 and CDR2 are SGHTA and FQGNSA. CDR3 amino acids: CASSLEVGRSYGYTF. CDR3 sequence (DNA): TGTGCCAGCAGCTTAGAGGTGGGGCGGTCCTATGGCTACACCTTC.

The V and J genes are TRBV5-1 and TRBJ2-5; possibly TRBD1 for D (6 bases). The V and J ends lost 0 bases and 1 base respectively, with 10 bases between them. The CDR3 totals 15 residues. CDR1 and CDR2 from the germline V gene are SGHRS and YFSETQ. The CDR3 region is CASSLATGLQETQYF. For the CDR3, the DNA is TGCGCCAGCAGCTTGGCAACAGGGCTCCAAGAGACCCAGTACTTC.

V usage is TRBV7-3 and J usage is TRBJ2-7, with D maybe TRBD2 (5 bases). Germline V gives CDR1 SGHTA, CDR2 FQGTGA. Trimming took 4 bases from V and 0 from J, leaving 19 bases between them. The CDR3 covers 17 residues. The CDR3: CASSYTVVDFSSYEQYF. CDR3 bases: TGTGCCAGCAGCTACACCGTCGTGGACTTCAGCTCCTACGAGCAGTACTTC. The variable domain in full, completed from reference TRBV7-3 and TRBJ2-7, reads GAGVSQTPSNKVTEKGKYVELRCDPISGHTALYWYRQSLGQGPEFLIYFQGTGAADDSGLPNDRFFAVRPEGSVSTLKIQRTERGDSAVYLCASSYTVVDFSSYEQYFGPGTRLTVT.

The V call is TRBV6-5, the J call TRBJ1-1; TRBD1 aligns across 7 bases. CDR1 MNHEY and CDR2 SVGAGI come from the germline V gene. V lost 8 bases and J lost 5; bases outside the gene matches: 8. This CDR3 has 13 residues. In DNA, the CDR3 is TGTGCCAGCGGCCGAGGGGGCGGTACTGAAGCTTTCTTT. This gives the protein CASGRGGGTEAFF.

This chain joins TRBV20-1 and TRBJ1-2; D not resolved. V lost 3 bases to trimming and J lost 4 bases, with 9 bases between them. The CDR3 totals 12 residues. Germline CDR1 is DFQATT and CDR2 is SNEGSKA (reference sequence). For the CDR3, the DNA is TGCAGTGCTAGTCCCCACAGCTATGGCTACACCTTC. Translated: CSASPHSYGYTF.

The chain employs TRBV6-2 or TRBV6-3 and TRBJ2-6; possibly TRBD1 for D (5 bases). The CDR3 is made up of 16 amino acids. Trimming shortened V by 1 base and J by 2 bases, and 9 bases separated the two germline ends. In germline, CDR1 is MNHEY, CDR2 SVGEGT. CDR3 nucleotides: TGTGCCAGCAGTTACTTCAGGGCAACTGGGGCCAACGTCCTGACTTTC. Translation gives CASSYFRATGANVLTF.

This clone has just one count. This chain uses TRBV28 with TRBJ2-7, with TRBD1 matching 9 bases. Germline CDR1 is MDHEN and CDR2 is SYDVKM. The CDR3 length is 14 residues. Losses at the gene ends were 6 bases for V and 2 bases for J; bases not matched to a gene: 5. The CDR3 region is CASRTGQGTYEQYF. CDR3 DNA: TGTGCCAGCAGGACGGGACAGGGCACCTACGAGCAGTACTTC.

The genes are TRBV3-1 (or the pseudogene TRBV3-2) and TRBJ1-4; no definite D call. The CDR3 runs 14 residues. V lost 4 bases and J lost 7, with 13 bases in between. Germline CDR1 and CDR2: LGHDT and YNNKEL (reference sequence). CDR3 DNA: TGTGCCAGCAGCCGAGGTGGCAATAGTGAAAAACTGTTTTTT. The encoded protein is CASSRGGNSEKLFF.

This chain connects TRBV5-1 to TRBJ2-7; D is perhaps TRBD1 (5 bases). Trimming cost V 0 bases and J 3 bases, with 13 bases left between them. The CDR3 loop spans 15 amino acids. The V gene's germline CDR1 is SGHRS and CDR2 YFSETQ. CDR3 bases: TGCGCCAGCAGCTTGGCCCAGGGATCCGACTACGAGCAGTACTTC. This translates into CASSLAQGSDYEQYF.